This note documents a single T cell receptor beta chain sequence. No antigen is known for it. TCRdb's table, derived via immunoSEQ multiplex PCR, lists solely in-frame clones and lacks some. The data contain some 95,000 clones, approximately 90% of them singletons. Systemic immunosuppression or a history of autoimmune disease excluded patients. V was pared by 2 bases and J by 0 bases, with 5 bases between. The CDR3 runs 13 residues. Looked up from germline, CDR1 is SGHNT and CDR2 is YYREEE (reference sequence). This record comes from a study of OX40 agonist ivuxolimab in advanced cancers. Study observations and caveats: Individuals who were partial responders at 0.1-3.0 mg/kg had clonal expansion that ranked among the lowest. Mean expanded clone counts were higher in CD8+ than CD4+ T cells. At doses 0.1 to 3.0 mg/kg, CD4+ and CD8+ clones expanded.

Specimen: CD4+ or CD8+ T cells sorted from blood, collected in a trial of the OX40 agonist ivuxolimab. The chain links TRBV5-4 to TRBJ1-1; no reliable D call. The receptor comes from an adult with an advanced solid tumor such as melanoma, head and neck, liver or kidney cancer. CDR3 sequence: CASSFAVNTEAFF. For the CDR3, the DNA is TGTGCCAGCAGCTTCGCCGTGAACACTGAAGCTTTCTTT.